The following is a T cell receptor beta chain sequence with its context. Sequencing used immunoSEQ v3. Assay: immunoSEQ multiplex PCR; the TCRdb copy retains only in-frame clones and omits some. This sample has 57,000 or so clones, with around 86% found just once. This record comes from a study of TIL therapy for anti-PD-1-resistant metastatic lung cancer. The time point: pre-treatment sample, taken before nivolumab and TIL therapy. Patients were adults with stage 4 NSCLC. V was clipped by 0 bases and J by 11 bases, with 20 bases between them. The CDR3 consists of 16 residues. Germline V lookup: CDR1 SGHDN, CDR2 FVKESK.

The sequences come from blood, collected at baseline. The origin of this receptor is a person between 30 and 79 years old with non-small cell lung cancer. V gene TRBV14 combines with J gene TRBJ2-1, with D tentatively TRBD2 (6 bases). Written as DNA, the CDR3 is TGTGCCAGCAGCCAAGAGGCCCCGGGGACTGTCATTAAGCAGTTCTTC. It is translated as CASSQEAPGTVIKQFF.